Listed here is a single TCR beta chain. The data originate from a study of blood T cell repertoires in COVID-19. Study context: Acute and convalescent COVID-19 specimens originated in the United States, Italy and Spain. Sample material is recorded as cDNA or gDNA derived from T cells, B-cell-depleted T cells, or PBMCs.

The trim removed 1 base at V and 3 bases at J, leaving 5 bases unmatched. The germline CDR1 and CDR2 sequences are KGHSH and LQKENI. The CDR3 totals 15 residues. Per the original data handling: Estimates of nucleated cell counts were drawn from the amplification of reference gene primers. The data were produced by immunoSEQ multiplex PCR, yet TCRdb's version contains in-frame clones alone and is incomplete. V and J calls and clone size come straight from that table; D and trimming were deduced from the DNA. The profile shows fewer than 250,000 clones, approximately 80% of them singletons. This sequence joins TRBV18 and TRBJ1-2; 7 bases agree with TRBD1. The sequencing sample was made of peripheral blood. The receptor was derived from a woman aged 80 or older with acute or convalescent COVID-19. The CDR3, as DNA: TGTGCCAGCTCACCACAGGGGGCGCGGGACTATGGCTACACCTTC. This codes for CASSPQGARDYGYTF.